The 29 T cell receptor beta chains reported below all come from one sample, sequenced in a study of blood T cell repertoires in COVID-19. Only in-frame clones appear in the TCRdb table, and some are missing; sequencing was by immunoSEQ multiplex PCR. The data contain 250,000 or so clones, less than 95% of them seen just once; the ten biggest clones take up about 3%. Material for sequencing was PBMCs or T cells enriched from blood (not recorded which). Receptors originate from a man between 35 and 55 years old who had been exposed to COVID-19.

This clone appeared a single time. This chain connects TRBV27 to TRBJ2-1; 10 bases are shared with TRBD2. Germline CDR1 MNHEY, CDR2 SMNVEV (reference sequence). With V trimmed by 4 bases and J by 4 bases, 4 bases remained unmatched. The CDR3 spans 15 residues. The CDR3 spells CASSYIAGGYNEQFF. In nucleotides, the CDR3 is TGTGCCAGCAGTTACATAGCGGGGGGATACAATGAGCAGTTCTTC.

The J gene is TRBJ2-7, the V gene TRBV5-1; tentative D call: TRBD2 (6 bases). The V gene lost 4 bases and the J gene lost 1 base, with 12 bases spanning the gap. The CDR3 has 14 residues. CDR1 and CDR2 from the germline V gene are SGHRS and YFSETQ. In DNA, the CDR3 is TGCGCCAGCAGCCCGGACTATTTATCCTACGAGCAGTACTTC. It translates to CASSPDYLSYEQYF.

The genes are TRBV10-3 and TRBJ1-1; TRBD1 might be the D (6 bases). Germline V CDR1 and CDR2: ENHRY, SYGVKD. The CDR3 length is 13 residues. V lost 4 bases and J 1 base, leaving 7 bases between the germline ends. The CDR3 here is CAISAQGNTEAFF. In nucleotides, the CDR3 is TGTGCCATCAGTGCACAGGGGAACACTGAAGCTTTCTTT.

This clone showed up just once. V and J are TRBV28 and TRBJ1-4; no clear D. V dropped 5 bases and J dropped 4 bases, with 11 bases sitting between them. Germline values: CDR1 MDHEN, CDR2 SYDVKM. The CDR3 consists of 14 residues. CDR3 nucleotides: TGTGCCAGCAGTCCGACGGGAGGTAATGAAAAACTGTTTTTT. Translated, it gives CASSPTGGNEKLFF.

V gene TRBV28 combines with J gene TRBJ2-7; 8 bases map to TRBD2. Germline CDR1 and CDR2: MDHEN and SYDVKM. The CDR3 is 15 residues long. V lost 4 bases, J lost 1 base, and 6 bases stayed unmatched. The CDR3, as DNA: TGTGCCAGCAGTTCAGGACTAGCTCCGTCCTACGAGCAGTACTTC. Protein: CASSSGLAPSYEQYF.

This chain links TRBV10-1 with TRBJ2-7; 8 bases line up with TRBD1. The germline V gene has CDR1 WNHNN and CDR2 SYGVQD (reference sequence). This CDR3 is 13 amino acids long. The V segment lost 7 bases and the J segment 7 bases; nucleotides outside the gene matches: 9. CDR3 residues: CASNGQGSGEQYF. Here the CDR3 DNA reads TGCGCCAGCAATGGACAGGGTTCAGGAGAGCAGTACTTC.

The chain recombines TRBV11-3 with TRBJ1-6, with D unclear. The ends were cut back, 1 base at V and 5 bases at J, with 9 bases in the middle. Germline CDR1 SGHNT, CDR2 YENEEA. The CDR3 loop spans 15 amino acids. The CDR3 spells CASSLGGVNNSPLHF. The CDR3 nucleotides are TGTGCCAGCAGCTTAGGCGGGGTCAATAATTCACCCCTCCACTTT.

This clone was seen only once. The chain combines TRBV24-1 with TRBJ2-3; weak D call: TRBD1 (6 bases). The germline V gene encodes CDR1 KGHDR and CDR2 SFDVKD. CDR3 length: 15 amino acids. The V end was cut by 4 bases, the J end by 4 bases, with 14 bases between. The CDR3 DNA sequence: TGTGCCACCAGTGACCCACAGGGAGCCCCAGATACGCAGTATTTT. It encodes CATSDPQGAPDTQYF.

The CDR3 loop reads CASSLRTGGEKLFF. The CDR3 nucleotides read TGCGCCAGCAGCTTACGGACAGGGGGTGAAAAACTGTTTTTT. The chain combines TRBV5-1 with TRBJ1-4; 10 positions match TRBD1. Germline CDR1 reads SGHRS; CDR2 reads YFSETQ. The CDR3 is made up of 14 amino acids. Trimming at V came to 2 bases and at J to 7 bases, leaving 2 bases not matched to a gene.

This chain joins TRBV10-3 and TRBJ2-5; 11 bases agree with TRBD1. V shed 3 bases, J shed 7 bases, and the junction held 10 bases outside the gene matches. CDR3 length: 16 amino acids. CDR1 and CDR2 (germline): ENHRY, SYGVKD. DNA for the CDR3: TGTGCCATCAGTGACCGGGACAGGGGGTTCCCAGGGACCCAGTACTTC. It translates to CAISDRDRGFPGTQYF.

The chain links TRBV3-1 (or the pseudogene TRBV3-2) to TRBJ1-5; D is possibly TRBD1 (6 bases). The CDR3 contains 14 residues. V was pared by 5 bases and J by 1 base, with 9 bases between. Per the germline V gene, CDR1 is LGHDT and CDR2 is YNNKEL (reference sequence). CDR3 sequence reads: CASSGGQSNQPQHF. In DNA form, the CDR3 reads TGTGCCAGCAGCGGAGGACAGAGCAATCAGCCCCAGCATTTT.

J is TRBJ1-2 and V is TRBV5-4, with 11 bases fitting TRBD1. Germline V CDR1 and CDR2: SGHNT, YYREEE (reference sequence). The CDR3 is 13 amino acids. J gave up 5 bases and V 9 bases, and 6 bases lay outside the gene matches. The CDR3 DNA reads as TGTGCCACCGGGACAGGGGGAAGTTATGGCTACACCTTC. Translating it yields CATGTGGSYGYTF. The full variable domain, completed using reference TRBV5-4 and TRBJ1-2, is ETGVTQSPTHLIKTRGQQVTLRCSSQSGHNTVSWYQQALGQGPQFIFQYYREEENGRGNFPPRFSGLQFPNYSSELNVNALELDDSALYLCATGTGGSYGYTFGSGTRLTVV.

The V gene is TRBV27, the J gene TRBJ2-7; D possibly corresponds to TRBD2 (6 bases). The germline gives CDR1 MNHEY, CDR2 SMNVEV (reference sequence). V was shortened by 3 bases and J by 2 bases, with 17 bases between the two germline ends. CDR3 length: 16 amino acids. CDR3 protein: CASSFNSAGPPYEQYF. The CDR3 DNA sequence: TGTGCCAGCAGTTTTAATTCGGCGGGACCTCCCTACGAGCAGTACTTC.

The CDR3 coding sequence is TGTGCCAGCAGCCCTATAGGACAGGCTAAGAATGAAAAACTGTTTTTT. This encodes CASSPIGQAKNEKLFF. The rearrangement links TRBV7-9 to TRBJ1-4; 7 bases are shared with TRBD1. Germline V CDR1 and CDR2: SEHNR, FQNEAQ (reference sequence). The CDR3 totals 16 residues. The ends lost 5 bases at V and 5 bases at J; junction bases unmatched: 11.

J is TRBJ1-5 and V is TRBV10-2; 7 nucleotides match TRBD1. CDR1 and CDR2 (germline): WSHSY, SAAADI. The CDR3 sequence is 15 residues long. With V trimmed by 5 bases and J by 4 bases, 8 bases remained unmatched. The CDR3 DNA reads as TGCGCCAGCAGTAACAGGGGCGCGGGAAATCAGCCCCAGCATTTT. Translated: CASSNRGAGNQPQHF.

The chain employs TRBV6-1 and TRBJ1-2; D perhaps matches TRBD1 (5 bases). The length of the CDR3 is 14 residues. V lost 2 bases and J lost 2, with 9 bases in between. Germline lookup yields CDR1 MNHNS and CDR2 SASEGT. This chain's CDR3 is CASSEPGGNYGYTF. CDR3 coding DNA: TGTGCCAGCAGTGAACCCGGGGGGAACTATGGCTACACCTTC.

The rearrangement links TRBV20-1 to TRBJ1-1; D remains unclear. The CDR3 is made up of 11 amino acids. Looked up from germline, CDR1 is DFQATT and CDR2 is SNEGSKA (reference sequence). The ends were cut back, 3 bases at V and 5 bases at J, with 7 bases in the middle. In DNA, the CDR3 is TGCAGTGCTAGTAGAGCAACTGAAGCTTTCTTT. Its translation is CSASRATEAFF.

The V gene is TRBV2, the J gene TRBJ2-1; 10 bases map to TRBD2. The CDR3 is 19 residues long. From germline, CDR1 is SNHLY and CDR2 FYNNEI. V lost 1 base, J lost 3 bases, and 12 bases stayed unmatched. The CDR3 here is CASSEGGLAGEWNYNEQFF. Written as DNA, the CDR3 is TGTGCCAGCAGTGAAGGAGGCCTAGCGGGAGAGTGGAACTACAATGAGCAGTTCTTC.

The chain uses TRBV3-1 (or the pseudogene TRBV3-2) and TRBJ2-7; 7 nucleotides agree with TRBD2. CDR3 length: 15 residues. Germline-derived CDR1 and CDR2 are LGHDT and YNNKEL (reference sequence). Losses at the gene ends were 2 bases for V and 1 base for J; bases not matched to a gene: 5. CDR3 residues: CASSQREGRSYEQYF. The CDR3 DNA sequence: TGTGCCAGCAGCCAAAGGGAGGGCAGGTCCTACGAGCAGTACTTC.

Written as DNA, the CDR3 is TGTGCCAGCAGCCAAGTGGGCGGGGCCGCAGATACGCAGTATTTT. Amino acids: CASSQVGGAADTQYF. This chain connects TRBV4-2 to TRBJ2-3; tentatively, D is TRBD2 (6 bases). The CDR3 loop spans 15 amino acids. Per the germline V gene, CDR1 is LGHNA and CDR2 is YNFKEQ. V lost 1 base and J lost 4, with 12 bases in between.

V is TRBV2 and J is TRBJ2-3, with a possible D match to TRBD2 (6 bases). The CDR3 runs to 15 residues. Germline V gene lookup returns CDR1 SNHLY and CDR2 FYNNEI. V was cut by 6 bases and J by 4 bases, with 17 bases left in between. DNA for the CDR3: TGTGCCAGCAGGGGGGTGGTAGCGGTAGCAGATACGCAGTATTTT. Translating it yields CASRGVVAVADTQYF.

This chain uses TRBV5-1 with TRBJ2-1; 9 positions agree with TRBD2. V shed 4 bases, J shed 7 bases, and the junction held 12 bases outside the gene matches. The CDR3 consists of 16 residues. Looked up from germline, CDR1 is SGHRS and CDR2 is YFSETQ. CDR3: CASSTLAGVGANEQFF. The CDR3 DNA reads TGCGCCAGCAGCACATTAGCGGGAGTCGGGGCAAATGAGCAGTTCTTC.

The chain couples TRBV5-1 to TRBJ1-1; tentatively, D is TRBD1 (5 bases). Trimming left V 0 bases short and J 0 bases short, with 12 bases between. The CDR3 contains 16 residues. CDR1 is SGHRS, CDR2 YFSETQ, per germline. The CDR3 nucleotides are TGCGCCAGCAGCTTGGATGGGGGAGGGGTGAACACTGAAGCTTTCTTT. Residues: CASSLDGGGVNTEAFF.

CDR3 DNA sequence: TGTGCCAGCAGAACCGGGACAGGGGGGAAAAACACCATATATTTT. Its protein product is CASRTGTGGKNTIYF. V usage is TRBV6-1 and J usage is TRBJ1-3; 11 nucleotides agree with TRBD1. Germline CDR1 MNHNS, CDR2 SASEGT. The CDR3 consists of 15 residues. V shed 6 bases and J 6 bases; nucleotides not matched to a gene: 7.

The table lists this clone with a few counts. This chain connects TRBV27 to TRBJ1-5; 9 bases match TRBD1. Trimming cost V 6 bases and J 9 bases; bases outside gene matches: 9. The CDR3 covers 14 residues. Germline V gives CDR1 MNHEY, CDR2 SMNVEV (reference sequence). The CDR3 coding sequence is TGTGCCAGCAGGCCGGGACAGGGACCCCGGCCCCAGCATTTT. The encoded protein is CASRPGQGPRPQHF.

This rearrangement joins TRBV28 to TRBJ2-5, with D possibly matching TRBD2 (7 bases). The ends were cut back, 8 bases at V and 4 bases at J, with 14 bases in the middle. Germline assignment: CDR1 MDHEN and CDR2 SYDVKM. The CDR3 consists of 13 residues. The CDR3 loop reads CASGGGGGETQYF. The CDR3 DNA is TGTGCCAGCGGCGGAGGGGGGGGAGAGACCCAGTACTTC.

This chain connects TRBV21-1 to TRBJ1-2; the DNA was not compared with TRBD1, the D call given in the table. TRBV21-1 is an annotated pseudogene. The CDR3 covers 14 residues. The CDR3 nucleotides are TGTGCCAGCGGCCGGACAGGGGGCTTCTATGGCTACACCTTC. Residues: CASGRTGGFYGYTF.

The gene calls are TRBV29-1 and TRBJ2-7; a weak D match, TRBD2 (6 bases). The CDR3 runs 12 residues. Between the trimmed V and J ends, which lost 7 bases and 7 bases, there was a span of 17 bases. Germline lookup yields CDR1 SQVTM and CDR2 ANQGSEA. CDR3 region: CSGTRGAGEQYF. CDR3 bases: TGCAGCGGGACGAGGGGAGCGGGTGAGCAGTACTTC.

CDR3 in amino acids: CASLGGDTDTQYF. The CDR3 nucleotides are TGTGCCAGCTTAGGGGGCGACACAGATACGCAGTATTTT. The chain couples TRBV9 to TRBJ2-3; TRBD1 aligns across 7 bases. This CDR3 spans 13 amino acids. Germline values: CDR1 SGDLS, CDR2 YYNGEE. J lost 2 bases, V lost 7 bases, and 4 bases had no gene match.